The TCR beta chain under discussion was sequenced for a study of cytomegalovirus exposure and HLA in healthy donors. General study results and limits: Later examination showed HLA-associated TCR beta chains had greater clonal expansion than equally common others. Based on reports, TCR beta sequences accurately predicted HLA-A and HLA-B alleles for most subjects.

Donors were nominally healthy when sampled, though unrecorded immune exposures were likely. The germline V gene encodes CDR1 LGHNT and CDR2 FRNRAP. This CDR3 region has 16 residues. The PCR contained 60 Vbeta and 13 Jbeta primers. Sequenced by immunoSEQ multiplex PCR; TCRdb stores in-frame clones only, minus some. The sample records over 70,000 clones, 70% to 85% being singletons. Comment on this clone: The antigen remains undetermined. At one boundary the junction diverges from the germline segment, which might be a read error.

The receptor comes from a man aged 50-60 years in good health and CMV-seropositive. The V gene is TRBV12-5, the J gene TRBJ2-6, with a weak D call TRBD1 (7 bases). The sample consisted of PBMCs. This chain's CDR3 is CASGLDRGGGANGLTF. CDR3 bases: TGTGCTAGTGGTTTGGACAGGGGAGGAGGGGCCAACGGCCTGACTTTC.